These 9 T cell receptor beta chains came from one sample sequenced in a study of blood T cell repertoires in COVID-19. TCRdb's table, derived via immunoSEQ multiplex PCR, lists solely in-frame clones and lacks some. This sample has 250,000 to 350,000 clones; roughly nine tenths occur once, and the top ten carry 2% to 3%. The sample comprised PBMCs or T cells enriched from blood (not recorded which). The receptors stem from a man in his fifties or sixties who had recovered from COVID-19.

The chain employs TRBV5-1 and TRBJ2-5; 7 nucleotides align to TRBD2. The J segment lost 2 bases and the V segment lost 4 bases, leaving 5 bases of the junction unmatched. CDR1 SGHRS and CDR2 YFSETQ come from the germline V gene. The CDR3 spans 14 residues. CDR3 region: CASSVSGPQETQYF. The CDR3 bases are TGCGCCAGCAGCGTTAGCGGGCCACAAGAGACCCAGTACTTC.

The chain uses TRBV14 and TRBJ1-2; D unresolved. The V and J ends lost 0 bases and 5 bases respectively, with 19 bases between them. CDR1 and CDR2 from the germline V gene are SGHDN and FVKESK. The CDR3 consists of 17 residues. The CDR3, as DNA: TGTGCCAGCAGCCAAGACTATCGGGTTGGATTCTCTTATGGCTACACCTTC. The encoded protein is CASSQDYRVGFSYGYTF.

This chain connects TRBV6-5 to TRBJ1-1; the D is unclear. V shed 5 bases and J shed 3 bases, with 16 bases lying between them. Germline CDR1 and CDR2: MNHEY and SVGAGI. This CDR3 is 15 amino acids long. The CDR3 region is CASSLPGSQDTEAFF. The CDR3, as DNA: TGTGCCAGCAGTCTACCTGGTTCTCAGGACACTGAAGCTTTCTTT.

This chain connects TRBV28 to TRBJ2-1; possible D gene TRBD1, 6 bases. In germline, CDR1 is MDHEN, CDR2 SYDVKM. Trimming cost V 6 bases and J 2 bases, with 14 bases left between them. The CDR3 consists of 15 residues. The CDR3 protein is CASSPDRETYNEQFF. The CDR3 region has the DNA TGTGCCAGCAGCCCGGACAGAGAAACCTACAATGAGCAGTTCTTC.

The chain couples TRBV4-1 to TRBJ2-7; TRBD1 agrees at 9 bases. V gave up 5 bases and J gave up 3 bases; unmatched junction bases: 2. Germline CDR1 MGHRA, CDR2 YSYEKL. The CDR3 extends over 13 amino acids. The CDR3 coding sequence is TGCGCCAGCAGCAAGGACAGGGGCTACGAGCAGTACTTC. Translated, it gives CASSKDRGYEQYF.

This chain joins TRBV27 and TRBJ1-2, with D possibly TRBD1 on 6 matching bases. From germline, CDR1 is MNHEY and CDR2 SMNVEV (reference sequence). This CDR3 has 14 residues. Trimming shortened V by 5 bases and J by 2 bases, and 12 bases separated the two germline ends. CDR3: CASSRQQGNYGYTF. CDR3 sequence (DNA): TGTGCCAGCAGTCGCCAACAGGGAAACTATGGCTACACCTTC.

As regards this clone: This sample also contains other DNA sequences that code for the same CDR3. V gene TRBV19 combines with J gene TRBJ2-3; possible D gene TRBD2, 6 bases. The CDR3 sequence is 17 residues long. The V end was cut by 3 bases, the J end by 3 bases, with 19 bases between. CDR1 and CDR2 from the germline V gene are LNHDA and SQIVND (reference sequence). CDR3: CASSISVGGLTTDTQYF. CDR3 nucleotides: TGTGCCAGTAGTATTTCGGTCGGGGGATTAACTACAGATACGCAGTATTTT.

The rearrangement joins TRBV2 to TRBJ1-1, with D perhaps TRBD1 (6 bases). The CDR3 extends over 13 amino acids. CDR1 and CDR2 from the germline V gene are SNHLY and FYNNEI. V was shortened by 9 bases and J by 1 base, with 12 bases between the two germline ends. This chain's CDR3 is CASTGLSNTEAFF. CDR3 nucleotide sequence: TGTGCCAGTACAGGGCTATCGAACACTGAAGCTTTCTTT.

J is TRBJ1-1 and V is TRBV4-2; the match to TRBD1 covers 9 bases. CDR1 and CDR2 (germline): LGHNA, YNFKEQ. J lost 4 bases, V lost 4 bases, and 7 bases had no gene match. This CDR3 has 15 amino acids. This CDR3 reads CASSPETGGLTEAFF. The CDR3 nucleotides are TGTGCCAGCAGCCCCGAGACAGGGGGTCTCACTGAAGCTTTCTTT.